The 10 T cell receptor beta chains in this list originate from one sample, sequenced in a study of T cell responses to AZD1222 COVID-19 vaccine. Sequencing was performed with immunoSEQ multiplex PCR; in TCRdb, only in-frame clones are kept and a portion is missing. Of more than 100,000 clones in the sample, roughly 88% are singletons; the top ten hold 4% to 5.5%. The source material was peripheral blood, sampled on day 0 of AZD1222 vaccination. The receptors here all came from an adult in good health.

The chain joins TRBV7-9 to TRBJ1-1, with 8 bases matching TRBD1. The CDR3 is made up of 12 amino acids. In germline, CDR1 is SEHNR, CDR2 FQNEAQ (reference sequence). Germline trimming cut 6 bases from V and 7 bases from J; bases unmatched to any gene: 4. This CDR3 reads CASRPGGSEAFF. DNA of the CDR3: TGTGCCAGCAGGCCAGGGGGCAGTGAAGCTTTCTTT.

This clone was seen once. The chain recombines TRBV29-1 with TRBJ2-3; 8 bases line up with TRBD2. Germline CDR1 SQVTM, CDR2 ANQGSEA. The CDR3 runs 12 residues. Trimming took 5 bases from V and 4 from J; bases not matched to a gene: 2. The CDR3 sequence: CSVLAGSDTQYF. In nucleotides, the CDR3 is TGCAGCGTTTTAGCGGGGTCAGATACGCAGTATTTT.

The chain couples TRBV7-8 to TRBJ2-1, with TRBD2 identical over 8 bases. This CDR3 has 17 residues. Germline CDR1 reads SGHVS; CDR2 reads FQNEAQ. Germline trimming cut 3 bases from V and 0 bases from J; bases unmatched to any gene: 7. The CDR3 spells CASSLGGGGSSYNEQFF. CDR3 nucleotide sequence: TGTGCCAGCAGCTTGGGTGGCGGGGGGAGCTCCTACAATGAGCAGTTCTTC.

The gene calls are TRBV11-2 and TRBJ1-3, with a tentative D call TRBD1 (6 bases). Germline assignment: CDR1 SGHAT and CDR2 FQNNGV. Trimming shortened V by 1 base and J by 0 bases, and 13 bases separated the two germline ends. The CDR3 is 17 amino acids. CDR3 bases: TGTGCCAGCAGCTTAGTGGGGCAGGGGATCTCTGGAAACACCATATATTTT. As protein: CASSLVGQGISGNTIYF. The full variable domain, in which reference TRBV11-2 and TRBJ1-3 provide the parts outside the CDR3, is EAGVAQSPRYKIIEKRQSVAFWCNPISGHATLYWYQQILGQGPKLLIQFQNNGVVDDSQLPKDRFSAERLKGVDSTLKIQPAKLEDSAVYLCASSLVGQGISGNTIYFGEGSWLTVV.

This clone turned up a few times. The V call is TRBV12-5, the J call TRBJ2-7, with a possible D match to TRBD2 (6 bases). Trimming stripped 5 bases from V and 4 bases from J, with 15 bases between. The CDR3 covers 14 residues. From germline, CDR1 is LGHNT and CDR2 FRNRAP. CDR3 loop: CASGVGTFPYEQYF. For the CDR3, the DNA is TGTGCTAGTGGTGTCGGGACTTTTCCTTACGAGCAGTACTTC.

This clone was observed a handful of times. CDR3 nucleotide sequence: TGTGCCAGCAGTAGCTTCGGCACTGAAGCTTTCTTT. Amino acid sequence: CASSSFGTEAFF. The chain recombines TRBV12-3 or TRBV12-4 with TRBJ1-1; no definite D call. The CDR3 runs to 12 residues. With 5 bases removed from V and 4 bases from J, the gap between germline ends came to 8 bases.

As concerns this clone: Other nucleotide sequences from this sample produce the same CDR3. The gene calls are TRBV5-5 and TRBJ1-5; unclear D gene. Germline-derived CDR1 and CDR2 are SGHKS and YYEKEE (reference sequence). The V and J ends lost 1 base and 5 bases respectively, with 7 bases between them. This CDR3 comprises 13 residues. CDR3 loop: CASSLLWDQPQHF. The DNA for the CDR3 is TGTGCCAGCAGCTTGCTATGGGATCAGCCCCAGCATTTT.

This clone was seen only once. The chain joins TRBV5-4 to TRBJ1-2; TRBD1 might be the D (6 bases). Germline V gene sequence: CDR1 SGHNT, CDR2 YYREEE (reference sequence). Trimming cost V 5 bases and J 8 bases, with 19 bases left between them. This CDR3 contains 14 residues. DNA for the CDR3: TGTGCCAGCAGTTTACAGGGTCAGGAATGGGGCTACACCTTC. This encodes CASSLQGQEWGYTF.

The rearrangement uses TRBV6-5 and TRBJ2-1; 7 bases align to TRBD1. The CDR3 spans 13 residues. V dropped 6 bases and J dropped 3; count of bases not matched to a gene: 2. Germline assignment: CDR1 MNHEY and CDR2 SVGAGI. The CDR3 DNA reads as TGTGCCAGCAGGACAGGGAACTACAATGAGCAGTTCTTC. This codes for CASRTGNYNEQFF.

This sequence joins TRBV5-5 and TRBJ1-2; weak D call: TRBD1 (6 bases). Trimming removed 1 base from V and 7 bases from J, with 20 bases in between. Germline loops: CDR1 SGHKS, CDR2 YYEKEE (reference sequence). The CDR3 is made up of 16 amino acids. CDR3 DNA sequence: TGTGCCAGCAGCTTGTCCTTGTCGGGGGGCCTGCCTGGCTACACCTTC. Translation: CASSLSLSGGLPGYTF.